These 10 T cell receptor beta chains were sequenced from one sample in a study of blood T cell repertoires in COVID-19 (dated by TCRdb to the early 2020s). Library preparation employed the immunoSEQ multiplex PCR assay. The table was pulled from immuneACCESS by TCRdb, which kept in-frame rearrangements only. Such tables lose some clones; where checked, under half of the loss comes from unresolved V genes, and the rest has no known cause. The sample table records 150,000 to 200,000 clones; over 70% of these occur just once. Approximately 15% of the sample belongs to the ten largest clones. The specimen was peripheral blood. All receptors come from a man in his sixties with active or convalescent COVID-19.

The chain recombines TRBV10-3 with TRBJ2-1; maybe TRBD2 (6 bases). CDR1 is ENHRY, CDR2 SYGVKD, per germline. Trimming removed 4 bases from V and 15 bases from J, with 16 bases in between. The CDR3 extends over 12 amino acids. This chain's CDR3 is CAISGYREFLFF. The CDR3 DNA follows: TGTGCCATCAGTGGCTACCGGGAGTTTCTGTTCTTC.

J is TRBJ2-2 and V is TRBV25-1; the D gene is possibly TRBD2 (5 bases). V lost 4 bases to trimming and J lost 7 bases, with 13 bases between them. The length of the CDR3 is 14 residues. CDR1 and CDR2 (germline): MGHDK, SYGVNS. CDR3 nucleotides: TGTGCCAGCAGTGCAACTAGTCGTAGCGGGGAGCTGTTTTTT. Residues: CASSATSRSGELFF.

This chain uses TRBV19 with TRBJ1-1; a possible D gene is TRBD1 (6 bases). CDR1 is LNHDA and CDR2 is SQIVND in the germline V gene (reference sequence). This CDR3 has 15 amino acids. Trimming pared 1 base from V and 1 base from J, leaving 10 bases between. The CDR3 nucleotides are TGTGCCAGTAGTATAGGGTCAGGGGCGAACACTGAAGCTTTCTTT. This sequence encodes CASSIGSGANTEAFF.

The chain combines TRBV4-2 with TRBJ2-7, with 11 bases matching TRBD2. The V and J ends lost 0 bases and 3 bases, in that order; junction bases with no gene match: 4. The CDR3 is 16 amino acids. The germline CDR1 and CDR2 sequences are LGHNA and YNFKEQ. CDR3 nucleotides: TGTGCCAGCAGCCAAGACTTAGCGGGAGGGTTCTACGAGCAGTACTTC. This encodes CASSQDLAGGFYEQYF.

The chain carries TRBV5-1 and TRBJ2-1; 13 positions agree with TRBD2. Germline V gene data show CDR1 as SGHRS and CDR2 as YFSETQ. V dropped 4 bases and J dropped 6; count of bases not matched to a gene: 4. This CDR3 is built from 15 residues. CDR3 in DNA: TGCGCCAGCAGCAAGACTAGCGGGAGGACCAATGAGCAGTTCTTC. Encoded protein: CASSKTSGRTNEQFF.

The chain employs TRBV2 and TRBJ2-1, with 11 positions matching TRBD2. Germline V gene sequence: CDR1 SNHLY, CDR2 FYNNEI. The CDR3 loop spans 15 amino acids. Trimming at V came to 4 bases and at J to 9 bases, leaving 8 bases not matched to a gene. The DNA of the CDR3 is TGTGCCAGCAGTGGGCCTGGACTAGCGGGCCGTGAGCAGTTCTTC. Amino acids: CASSGPGLAGREQFF.

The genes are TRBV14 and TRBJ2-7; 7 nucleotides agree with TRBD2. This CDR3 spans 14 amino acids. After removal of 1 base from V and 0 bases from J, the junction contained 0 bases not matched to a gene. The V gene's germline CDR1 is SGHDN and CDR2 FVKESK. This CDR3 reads CASSQGDYSYEQYF. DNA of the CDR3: TGTGCCAGCAGCCAAGGGGACTACTCCTACGAGCAGTACTTC. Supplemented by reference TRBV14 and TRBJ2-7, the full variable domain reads EAGVTQFPSHSVIEKGQTVTLRCDPISGHDNLYWYRRVMGKEIKFLLHFVKESKQDESGMPNNRFLAERTGGTYSTLKVQPAELEDSGVYFCASSQGDYSYEQYFGPGTRLTVT.

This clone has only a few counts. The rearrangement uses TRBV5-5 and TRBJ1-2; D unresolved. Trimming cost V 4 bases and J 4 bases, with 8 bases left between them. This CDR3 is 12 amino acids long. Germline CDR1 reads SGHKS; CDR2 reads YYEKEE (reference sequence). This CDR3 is CASSLNVYGYTF. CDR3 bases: TGTGCCAGCAGCCTAAACGTCTATGGCTACACCTTC.

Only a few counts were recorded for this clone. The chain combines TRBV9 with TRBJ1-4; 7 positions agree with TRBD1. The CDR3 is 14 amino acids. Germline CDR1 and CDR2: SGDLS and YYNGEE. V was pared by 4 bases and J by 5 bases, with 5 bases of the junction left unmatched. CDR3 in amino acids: CASSRGLGNEKLFF. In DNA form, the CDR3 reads TGTGCCAGCAGCAGGGGGCTAGGGAATGAAAAACTGTTTTTT.

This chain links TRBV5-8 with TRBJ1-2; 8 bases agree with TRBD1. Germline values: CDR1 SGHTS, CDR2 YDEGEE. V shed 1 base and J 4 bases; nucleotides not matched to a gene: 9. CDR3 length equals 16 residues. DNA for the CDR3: TGTGCCAGCAGCTTGAGAGGACAGGGCGGTGGCTATGGCTACACCTTC. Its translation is CASSLRGQGGGYGYTF. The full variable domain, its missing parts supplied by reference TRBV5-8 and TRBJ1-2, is EAGVTQSPTHLIKTRGQQATLRCSPISGHTSVYWYQQALGLGLQFLLWYDEGEERNRGNFPPRFSGRQFPNYSSELNVNALELEDSALYLCASSLRGQGGGYGYTFGSGTRLTVV.